This entry lists 9 T cell receptor beta chains sequenced from one sample in a study of PD-1 blockade in classical Hodgkin lymphoma. Described time point: cycle 4 day 1 (C4D1), after 6 weeks of nivolumab. With no exception, relapse followed autologous stem cell transplantation in all patients, and brentuximab vedotin exposure varied. Clones were read by immunoSEQ multiplex PCR, and TCRdb kept only the in-frame ones, dropping some. The sample carries just under 65,000 clones, around 90% recorded once. Sequenced material: peripheral blood mononuclear cells (PBMCs), taken before the fourth cycle of nivolumab. The receptor set was obtained from a human donor with classical Hodgkin lymphoma.

V and J are TRBV30 and TRBJ1-5; no definite D call. CDR1 and CDR2 (germline): GTSNPN, SVGIG (reference sequence). The CDR3 contains 15 residues. The germline V and J ends were trimmed by 0 bases and 3 bases, with 12 bases remaining between them. CDR3: CAWSVPGVANQPQHF. The CDR3 nucleotides read TGTGCCTGGAGTGTACCCGGGGTAGCCAATCAGCCCCAGCATTTT.

The sample holds a few counts of this clone. V is TRBV7-9 and J is TRBJ2-2; D gene ambiguous. This CDR3 is built from 12 residues. The V gene's germline CDR1 is SEHNR and CDR2 FQNEAQ (reference sequence). V was pared by 2 bases and J by 6 bases, with 4 bases between. Here the CDR3 DNA reads TGTGCCAGCAGCTTATTTCCCGGGGAGCTGTTTTTT. Protein sequence: CASSLFPGELFF.

This chain connects TRBV28 to TRBJ1-2; D is undetermined. The CDR3 sequence is 11 residues long. Looked up from germline, CDR1 is MDHEN and CDR2 is SYDVKM. Trimming left V 6 bases short and J 4 bases short, with 6 bases between. CDR3 sequence: CASSSPYGYTF. CDR3 in DNA: TGTGCCAGCAGCTCACCCTATGGCTACACCTTC.

This clone was detected once. The V gene is TRBV7-9, the J gene TRBJ2-7, with 8 bases that match TRBD2. With 4 bases clipped from V and 3 bases from J, the junction kept 14 bases outside the gene matches. The germline gives CDR1 SEHNR, CDR2 FQNEAQ (reference sequence). This CDR3 spans 17 amino acids. The CDR3 region is CASSSPESSGPDYEQYF. For the CDR3, the DNA is TGTGCCAGCAGCTCACCCGAATCTAGCGGGCCTGACTACGAGCAGTACTTC.

V and J are TRBV6-1 and TRBJ2-5; no clear D gene. Germline V gives CDR1 MNHNS, CDR2 SASEGT. The CDR3 consists of 11 residues. V was shortened by 3 bases and J by 5 bases, with 4 bases between the two germline ends. The CDR3 region is CASSEVETQYF. The CDR3 DNA reads TGTGCCAGCAGTGAGGTCGAGACCCAGTACTTC.

This chain links TRBV7-9 with TRBJ2-1, with D possibly TRBD2 on 6 matching bases. The V end lost 1 base, the J end lost 7 bases, and 11 bases lay between the germline ends. Germline CDR1 SEHNR, CDR2 FQNEAQ (reference sequence). CDR3 length: 14 amino acids. The CDR3 DNA follows: TGTGCCAGCAGCTTAGTGCGGGGTAGGAATGAGCAGTTCTTC. This codes for CASSLVRGRNEQFF.

The V and J genes are TRBV7-2 and TRBJ2-5; no firm D call. The CDR3 has 13 residues. Germline V gene lookup returns CDR1 SGHTA and CDR2 FQGNSA. V lost 3 bases and J 4 bases, leaving 9 bases between the germline ends. The CDR3 nucleotides read TGTGCCAGCAGCTTCACAATCCGAGAGACCCAGTACTTC. Amino acids: CASSFTIRETQYF.

The rearrangement joins TRBV4-2 to TRBJ1-1; TRBD1 might be the D (5 bases). CDR1 and CDR2 from the germline V gene are LGHNA and YNFKEQ. Trimming removed 4 bases from V and 3 bases from J, with 15 bases in between. This CDR3 has 15 amino acids. CDR3 protein: CASSRRWDGDTEAFF. CDR3 coding DNA: TGTGCCAGCAGCCGACGCTGGGACGGAGACACTGAAGCTTTCTTT.

This chain links TRBV5-1 with TRBJ2-3; 8 bases are shared with TRBD1. The germline gives CDR1 SGHRS, CDR2 YFSETQ. This CDR3 comprises 15 residues. Germline trimming cut 1 base from V and 4 bases from J; bases unmatched to any gene: 5. The CDR3 nucleotides read TGCGCCAGCAGCTTGTCCCCAGGGGGCCCAGATACGCAGTATTTT. Translated: CASSLSPGGPDTQYF.